This T cell receptor (beta chain) was identified during a study of blood T cell repertoires in COVID-19. Study-wide background: Italy, Spain and the United States were the sources of the convalescent and acute COVID-19 samples.

Method: immunoSEQ multiplex PCR; TCRdb's copy keeps in-frame clones and lacks some. The profile shows some 300,000 clones, 70% to 90% of them singletons. The TCR originated in a woman aged 50 to 60 with COVID-19, enrolled during active disease. The sequenced sample consisted of peripheral blood.

In DNA, the CDR3 is TGTGCCAGCTCACCCGGGACAGGGCGACGGGACTATGGCTACACCTTC. The encoded protein is CASSPGTGRRDYGYTF. The chain combines TRBV18 with TRBJ1-2, with TRBD1 matching 9 bases. The ends lost 3 bases at V and 3 bases at J; junction bases unmatched: 8. The CDR3 has 16 residues. Germline V gene sequence: CDR1 KGHSH, CDR2 LQKENI.